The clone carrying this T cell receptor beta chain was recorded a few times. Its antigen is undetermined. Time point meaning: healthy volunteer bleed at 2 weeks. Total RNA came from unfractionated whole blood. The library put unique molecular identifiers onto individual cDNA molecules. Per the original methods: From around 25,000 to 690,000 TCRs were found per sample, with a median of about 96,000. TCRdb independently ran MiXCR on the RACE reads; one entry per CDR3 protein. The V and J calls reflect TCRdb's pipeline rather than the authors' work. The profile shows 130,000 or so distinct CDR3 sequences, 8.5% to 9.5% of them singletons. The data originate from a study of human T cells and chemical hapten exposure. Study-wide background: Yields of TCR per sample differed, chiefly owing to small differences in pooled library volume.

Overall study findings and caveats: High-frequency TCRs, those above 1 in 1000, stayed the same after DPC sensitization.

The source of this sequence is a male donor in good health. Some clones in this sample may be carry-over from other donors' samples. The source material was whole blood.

This CDR3 reads CASSFDRVSQPQHF. In nucleotides, the CDR3 is TGTGCCAGCAGTTTCGACAGGGTGAGTCAGCCCCAGCATTTT. This rearrangement joins TRBV12-3 or TRBV12-4 to TRBJ1-5; 7 bases align to TRBD1. With 3 bases clipped from V and 6 bases from J, the junction kept 5 bases outside the gene matches. CDR3 length: 14 residues.